This T cell receptor beta chain derives from a study of RUNX1 and TCR beta rearrangement in T-cell leukemia (dated by TCRdb to the early 2020s). With regard to the full study: The study compared TCR beta rearrangements and CDR3 junctions in approximately 14 T-ALLs carrying mono-allelic acquired RUNX1 mutations versus about ten RUNX1 wildtype T-ALLs. Every RUNX1 mutation in the mutated group was heterozygous, with approximately nine located in the Runt homology domain and a few in the transactivation domain. The RUNX1 wildtype T-ALLs were matched on an immature maturation arrest stage, which was defined as the absence of cytoplasmic or surface TCR beta protein. RUNX1 wildtype T-ALLs were selected to carry at least incomplete clonal TCR beta rearrangements, enabling D1 versus D2 segment comparison. The RUNX1-mutated T-ALLs covered a wider range of maturation arrest stages, including cases that were arrested before TCR beta rearrangement began. For comparison with results from a Runx1 knockout mouse model, TCR beta rearrangements in human T-ALL were analyzed. An earlier study had already determined the RUNX1 mutation status of the T-ALL cases. GRAALL-2003 and GRAALL-2005 were the multicentric trials. Genomic DNA was subjected to EuroClonality multiplex PCR, after which TCR rearrangements were assessed by Genescan analysis. What the study reported, not specific to this receptor: A smaller share of RUNX1-mutated T-ALLs had clonal TCR beta rearrangements (roughly 60%) than has been reported for T-ALL in general (over 75%). In clonal rearrangements, TCR beta D1 segment usage was not significantly different between RUNX1-mutated (approximately 80%) and wildtype (around 60%) T-ALLs. Similar TCR beta J1 cluster usage was observed in RUNX1-mutated and wildtype T-ALLs, and no significant difference was found. The number of available clonal rearrangements was too small to assess TCR beta CDR3 length or D segment truncation in T-ALLs.

Judged by its sample share, this clonotype qualifies as medium-sized (0.01 to 0.1%). Its antigen is still unknown. Per-nucleotide qualities are absent, and no much larger clonotype sits a single base away. For oncotyping and quantification of minimal residual disease, T-ALL samples were taken at diagnosis from children and adults treated according to protocol. Receptor libraries were prepared by PCR. TCRdb records Illumina MiSeq as the sequencer. Characterization of TCR beta DJ and VDJ rearrangements was performed by next generation amplicon sequencing. Concerning the study's data processing: Clonal TCR beta rearrangements were identified by analyzing amplicon sequencing data with the Vidjil software. Characteristics of TCR beta rearrangements in the RUNX1-mutated versus wildtype groups were compared using two-tailed Fisher exact tests. In-frame beta chains were kept once TCRdb had trimmed the public reads at Q25 with fastp and called clones with MiXCR. Each entry merges the rows of one CDR3 protein and shows their most common DNA and genes. TCRdb, not the authors, supplied the V and J calls. This sample has hundreds of distinct CDR3 sequences in its table, and 25% to 30% of those were observed once. 34% of the sample lies in the top ten.

This receptor was taken from a male donor with T-cell acute lymphoblastic leukemia. The specimen was blood.

CDR3 region: CASSYSGPLESYTF. The DNA sequence is TGTGCCAGCAGTTACTCGGGTCCATTAGAAAGCTACACCTTC. This chain joins TRBV6-2 or TRBV6-3 to TRBJ1-2, with the identity of the D gene unclear. Per the germline V gene, MNHEY is the CDR1 and SVGEGT is the CDR2. V lost 0 bases and J lost 9 bases; the stretch between them is 14 bases long. The CDR3 numbers 14 residues from cysteine through phenylalanine. The sequence is cut down to CDR3 DNA, 42 bases in frame from base 1.